These T cell receptor beta chains were read from a single sample in a study of blood T cell repertoires in COVID-19. TCRdb's copy holds only in-frame clones and misses some; the assay was immunoSEQ multiplex PCR. Of some 200,000 clones in the sample, about 90% were seen once. Sample: PBMCs or T cells enriched from blood (not recorded which). These receptors came from a woman in her fifties or sixties in a cohort exposed to, infected with or recovered from COVID-19 (not recorded which). CDR3s include the opening cysteine and the closing phenylalanine or tryptophan. A D gene is named only where the DNA matches it firmly. A row's size may be missing; if present it is once, few, many or a size class.

TRBJ2-2	few	.	TRBV9	TGTGCCAGCAGCACAGGGTCCGGGGAGCTGTTTTTT	CASSTGSGELFF
TRBJ2-7	once	.	TRBV6-2/TRBV6-3	TGTGCCAGCAGTTACTCGAGCTACGAGCAGTACTTC	CASSYSSYEQYF
TRBJ2-3	.	.	TRBV24-1	TGTGCCACTGCTGAAGCGGGCACAGATACGCAGTATTTT	CATAEAGTDTQYF
TRBJ1-2	.	.	TRBV6-5	TGTGCCAGCACCCCCTTAGACTATGGCTACACCTTC	CASTPLDYGYTF
TRBJ1-6	.	TRBD1	TRBV11-2	TGTGCCAGCAGAACCGGGACAGGGTCCCTCCACTTT	CASRTGTGSLHF
TRBJ1-5	.	TRBD1	TRBV28	TGTGCCAGCAGTTTAAACAGGGGCTATCAGCCCCAGCATTTT	CASSLNRGYQPQHF
TRBJ1-3	.	.	TRBV9	TGTGCCAGCAGCGTAGGGCTGTGGAGCTCTGGAAACACCATATATTTT	CASSVGLWSSGNTIYF
TRBJ2-3	.	.	TRBV6-5	TGTGCCAGCAGACGGGACTCCCCGGGAGATACGCAGTATTTT	CASRRDSPGDTQYF
TRBJ2-7	.	.	TRBV7-9	TGTGCCAGCATGGGAGGCTACGAGCAGTACTTC	CASMGGYEQYF
TRBJ2-7	.	.	TRBV4-3	TGCGCCAGCAGCCAAGGTCCAGGGTTCGTCTACGAGCAGTACTTC	CASSQGPGFVYEQYF
TRBJ2-5	.	TRBD1	TRBV3-1/TRBV3-2	TGTGCCAGCAGCCGGACAGGGGGCTTAATTAAAGAGACCCAGTACTTC	CASSRTGGLIKETQYF
TRBJ1-3	.	.	TRBV11-2	TGTGCCAGCAGCTTAGGTCGGGGGTGGACGACTGGAAACACCATATATTTT	CASSLGRGWTTGNTIYF
TRBJ2-7	.	.	TRBV5-1	TGCGCCAGCAGCTTGGCAGAGGTGAGCTCCTACGAGCAGTACTTC	CASSLAEVSSYEQYF
TRBJ1-2	.	.	TRBV5-1	TGCGCCAGCAGCTTGGGGTCAGATACTAACTATGGCTACACCTTC	CASSLGSDTNYGYTF
TRBJ1-1	.	TRBD1	TRBV27	TGTGCCAGCAGTCGGAGACAGGGGGTAGGCACTGAAGCTTTCTTT	CASSRRQGVGTEAFF
TRBJ1-2	.	.	TRBV2	TGTGCCAGCAGTGCGGCGGTTGCGAACTATGGCTACACCTTC	CASSAAVANYGYTF
TRBJ1-5	.	.	TRBV12-3/TRBV12-4	TGTGCCAGCAGCAGGGATCGGGATCAGCCCCAGCATTTT	CASSRDRDQPQHF
TRBJ2-2	.	TRBD2	TRBV5-1	TGCGCCAGCAGCTCAATCGGGACTAGCGGGTCCGGGGAGCTGTTTTTT	CASSSIGTSGSGELFF
TRBJ1-2	once	TRBD1	TRBV2	TGTGCCAGCATGCCCGAGACAGGGATCTATGGCTACACCTTC	CASMPETGIYGYTF
TRBJ1-2	.	TRBD1	TRBV7-2	TGTGCCAGCAGCCCTGCCGGGACAGTGACCTATGGCTACACCTTC	CASSPAGTVTYGYTF
TRBJ1-2	few	TRBD1	TRBV3-1/TRBV3-2	TGTGCCAGCAGCCAAACGGGACAGGGGGTTTTTTTAGATGGCTACACCTTC	CASSQTGQGVFLDGYTF
TRBJ1-5	.	TRBD1	TRBV7-9	TGTGCCAGCAGCTTAGGGACAGGCCTCAATCAGCCCCAGCATTTT	CASSLGTGLNQPQHF
TRBJ2-1	.	.	TRBV7-3	TGTGCCAGCAGCTTAAGCGGTAGTGAGCAGTTCTTC	CASSLSGSEQFF
TRBJ2-2	.	.	TRBV2	TGTGCCAGCAGTGAGAGCCATTCCGGGGAGCTGTTTTTT	CASSESHSGELFF
TRBJ2-7	.	.	TRBV18	TGTGCCAGCTCACGACCCGGGACACCCCTGGCCGAGCAGTACTTC	CASSRPGTPLAEQYF
TRBJ1-4	.	.	TRBV10-1	TGCGCCAGCAGTGAGACAGGGAATGAAAAACTGTTTTTT	CASSETGNEKLFF
TRBJ1-1	.	.	TRBV5-1	TGCGCCAGCAGCTTTTTACTTGACACTGAAGCTTTCTTT	CASSFLLDTEAFF
TRBJ1-2	.	.	TRBV4-1	TGCGCCAGCAGCCAAGGGAGCCAGGGTGGCGGCTACACCTTC	CASSQGSQGGGYTF
TRBJ1-2	.	.	TRBV27	TGTGCCAGCAGTTTTATTCCCCACCGCGTTTACACCTTC	CASSFIPHRVYTF
TRBJ2-5	.	.	TRBV15	TGTGCCACCAGCAGAGGTCGGGGGCAAGAGACCCAGTACTTC	CATSRGRGQETQYF
TRBJ2-1	.	TRBD2	TRBV5-1	TGCGCCAGCAGCTTGGACCGGGGGGGAGCCTACAATGAGCAGTTCTTC	CASSLDRGGAYNEQFF
TRBJ2-1	.	TRBD2	TRBV11-3	TGTGCCAGCAGCTTAGATGTGGCGGGGGGGTCTAGGGAGCAGTTCTTC	CASSLDVAGGSREQFF
TRBJ1-2	.	TRBD1	TRBV7-2	TGTGCCAGCAGCCCCAGGACAGGATACTATGGCTACACCTTC	CASSPRTGYYGYTF
TRBJ2-7	.	TRBD2	TRBV7-2	TGTGCCAGCAGCAAATCCCCTAGCGGGGGGCCCTACGAGCAGTACTTC	CASSKSPSGGPYEQYF
TRBJ1-1	.	.	TRBV5-4	TGTGCCAGCAGCCACAGGGAGTGGGCCACTGAAGCTTTCTTT	CASSHREWATEAFF
TRBJ1-1	.	TRBD1	TRBV27	TGTGCCAGCAGTTACAGGGGGCCGGGCACTGAAGCTTTCTTT	CASSYRGPGTEAFF
TRBJ2-3	.	TRBD2	TRBV9	TGTGCCAGCAGCCCGACAGCGGGGGGGCCGTGGGATACGCAGTATTTT	CASSPTAGGPWDTQYF
TRBJ2-5	.	.	TRBV7-9	TGTGCCAGCAGCTTAGCGCAAAACGGACAGCCCTCACAAGAGACCCAGTACTTC	CASSLAQNGQPSQETQYF
TRBJ2-1	.	.	TRBV12-3/TRBV12-4	TGTGCCAGCAGTTTAGGTCTAAGCAATGAGCAGTTCTTC	CASSLGLSNEQFF
TRBJ2-5	once	TRBD2	TRBV5-4	TGTGCCAGCAGCGGGGGGAGGACTAGCGGTGAGACCCAGTACTTC	CASSGGRTSGETQYF
TRBJ2-2	.	TRBD2	TRBV4-3	TGCGCCAGCAGCCAGCGAGGACTAGCGGGGGTCGGGGAGCTGTTTTTT	CASSQRGLAGVGELFF
TRBJ2-7	.	.	TRBV13	TGTGCCAGCAGCTCGACAGGTCTCGAGCAGTACTTC	CASSSTGLEQYF
TRBJ1-5	.	TRBD1	TRBV28	TGTGCCAGCAGTTTACGGACAGGGGCTTATAGCAATCAGCCCCAGCATTTT	CASSLRTGAYSNQPQHF
TRBJ1-5	.	.	TRBV6-5	TGTGCCAGCATCAGGGCAGGGCAGCCCCAGCATTTT	CASIRAGQPQHF
TRBJ2-5	.	.	TRBV6-2/TRBV6-3	TGTGCCAGCAGTACCGGGACTCCCACCCAGTACTTC	CASSTGTPTQYF
TRBJ1-2	.	.	TRBV18	TGTGCCAGCCTTTTGAACAGGGACCATGGCTACACCTTC	CASLLNRDHGYTF